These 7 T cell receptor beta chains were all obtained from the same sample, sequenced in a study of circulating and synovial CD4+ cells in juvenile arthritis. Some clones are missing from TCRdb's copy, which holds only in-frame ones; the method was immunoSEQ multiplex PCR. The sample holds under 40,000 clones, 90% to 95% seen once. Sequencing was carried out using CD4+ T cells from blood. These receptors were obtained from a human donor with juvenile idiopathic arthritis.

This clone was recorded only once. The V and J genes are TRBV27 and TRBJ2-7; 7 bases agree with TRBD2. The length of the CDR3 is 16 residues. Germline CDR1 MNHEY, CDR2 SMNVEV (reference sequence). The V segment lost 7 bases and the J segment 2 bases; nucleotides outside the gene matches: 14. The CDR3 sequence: CASNPRAGDRAYEQYF. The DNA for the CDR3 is TGTGCCAGCAACCCTCGTGCGGGGGATCGGGCCTACGAGCAGTACTTC.

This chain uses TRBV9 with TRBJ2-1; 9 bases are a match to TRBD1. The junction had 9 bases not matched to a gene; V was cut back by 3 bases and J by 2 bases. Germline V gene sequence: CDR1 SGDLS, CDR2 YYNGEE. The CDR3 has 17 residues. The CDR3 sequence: CASSEMGQGFTYNEQFF. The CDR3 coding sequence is TGTGCCAGCAGCGAGATGGGACAGGGTTTCACCTACAATGAGCAGTTCTTC.

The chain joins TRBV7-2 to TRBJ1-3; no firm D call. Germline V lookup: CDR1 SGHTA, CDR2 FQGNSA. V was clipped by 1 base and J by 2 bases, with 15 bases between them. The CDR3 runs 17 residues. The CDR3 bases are TGTGCCAGCAGCTTAGTCGACTCCGGCGGGACTGGAAACACCATATATTTT. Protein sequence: CASSLVDSGGTGNTIYF.

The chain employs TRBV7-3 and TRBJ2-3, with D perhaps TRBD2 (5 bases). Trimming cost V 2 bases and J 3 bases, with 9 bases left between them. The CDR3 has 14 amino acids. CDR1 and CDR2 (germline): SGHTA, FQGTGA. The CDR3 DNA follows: TGTGCCAGCAGCTTAGTCGGGAAGACAGATACGCAGTATTTT. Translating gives CASSLVGKTDTQYF.

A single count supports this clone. In nucleotides, the CDR3 is TGTGCCAGCAGGGAAGTAACTAGCGGGAGAGGTCCTACGTGGTACGAGCAGTACTTC. Protein sequence: CASREVTSGRGPTWYEQYF. The chain employs TRBV28 and TRBJ2-7, with 11 positions matching TRBD2. Germline V lookup: CDR1 MDHEN, CDR2 SYDVKM. The trim removed 6 bases at V and 4 bases at J, leaving 20 bases unmatched. The CDR3 loop spans 19 amino acids.

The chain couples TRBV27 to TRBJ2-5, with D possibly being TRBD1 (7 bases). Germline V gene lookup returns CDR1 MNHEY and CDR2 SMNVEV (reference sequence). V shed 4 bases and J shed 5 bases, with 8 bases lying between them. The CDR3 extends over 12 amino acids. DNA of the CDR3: TGTGCCAGCAGTTCAGGGGGGGAGACCCAGTACTTC. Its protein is CASSSGGETQYF.

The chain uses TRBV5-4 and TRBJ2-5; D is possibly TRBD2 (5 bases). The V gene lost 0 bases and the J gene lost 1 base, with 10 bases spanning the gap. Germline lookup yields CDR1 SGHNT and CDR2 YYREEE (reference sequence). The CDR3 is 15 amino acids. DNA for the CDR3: TGTGCCAGCAGCTTGGCCCTAGCTCCCCAAGAGACCCAGTACTTC. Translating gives CASSLALAPQETQYF. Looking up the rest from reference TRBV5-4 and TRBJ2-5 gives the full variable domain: ETGVTQSPTHLIKTRGQQVTLRCSSQSGHNTVSWYQQALGQGPQFIFQYYREEENGRGNFPPRFSGLQFPNYSSELNVNALELDDSALYLCASSLALAPQETQYFGPGTRLLVL.